This T cell receptor (beta chain) was profiled in a study of OX40 agonist ivuxolimab in advanced cancers. Study-level information: Anti-PD-1, anti-PD-L1 or anti-CTLA-4 therapy given earlier was allowed, and 30% to 45% had some. Partial responses were achieved by three patients, of whom one had hepatocellular carcinoma and two had cutaneous melanoma.

Trimming pared 2 bases from V and 10 bases from J, leaving 10 bases between. The CDR3 is made up of 12 amino acids. Per the germline V gene, CDR1 is SGDLS and CDR2 is YYNGEE. Generated by immunoSEQ multiplex PCR, the TCRdb table keeps only in-frame clones and is missing some. The table has under 75,000 clones, approximately 90% seen once. This TCR was sampled from an adult with an advanced solid tumor such as melanoma, head and neck, liver or kidney cancer. This specimen consisted of CD4+ or CD8+ T cells sorted from blood, obtained in a trial of the OX40 agonist ivuxolimab. This chain joins TRBV9 and TRBJ2-4; possibly TRBD1 or TRBD2 for D (5 bases each). The CDR3 region is CASSVGVGIQYF. The CDR3 region has the DNA TGTGCCAGCAGCGTGGGGGTCGGAATTCAGTACTTC.